The sequence of this T cell receptor beta chain was determined in a study of blood T cells in healthy people across ages. Findings and caveats of the study: Donor CMV status, an unknown factor, possibly confounded changes in expanded clonotypes. Calculation of diversity from one million T cells yielded estimates considered to be underestimates.

Alongside a J-beta primer mix, a sample-barcoded 5' primer served in a second PCR lasting about 7 to 12 cycles. TCRdb independently ran MiXCR on the 5' RACE reads; one entry per CDR3 protein. The sample contains some 1.6 million distinct CDR3 sequences, about 35% of which appear only once. As to this clonotype: Its specificity is not known.

This CDR3 has 18 amino acids. CDR1 DFQATT and CDR2 SNEGSKA come from the germline V gene (reference sequence). The V and J ends lost 5 bases and 2 bases, in that order; junction bases with no gene match: 15. Input material: blood. The TCR sequence derives from a woman aged 25 to 45 in good health. This chain joins TRBV20-1 and TRBJ2-3; 11 bases agree with TRBD2. CDR3 sequence (DNA): TGCAGTGCTTCCGGACTAGCGGGCCCGAAGACTAACACAGATACGCAGTATTTT. Protein: CSASGLAGPKTNTDTQYF.